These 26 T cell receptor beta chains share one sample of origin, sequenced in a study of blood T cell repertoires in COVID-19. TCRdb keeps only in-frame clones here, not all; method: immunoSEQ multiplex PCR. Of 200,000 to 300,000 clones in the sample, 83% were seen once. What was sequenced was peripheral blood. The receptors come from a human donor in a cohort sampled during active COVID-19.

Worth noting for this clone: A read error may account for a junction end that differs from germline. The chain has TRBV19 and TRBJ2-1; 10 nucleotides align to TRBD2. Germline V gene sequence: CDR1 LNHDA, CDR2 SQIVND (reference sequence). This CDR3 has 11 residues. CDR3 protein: CGSGGANEQFF. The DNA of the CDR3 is TGCGGGAGCGGGGGGGCGAATGAGCAGTTCTTC.

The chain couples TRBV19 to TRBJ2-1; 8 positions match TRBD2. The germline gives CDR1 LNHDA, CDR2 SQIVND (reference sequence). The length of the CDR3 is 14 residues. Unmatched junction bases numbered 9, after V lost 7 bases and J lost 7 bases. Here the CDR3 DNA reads TGTGCCAGTACCTCAGCGGGGGCTTCGAATGAGCAGTTCTTC. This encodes CASTSAGASNEQFF.

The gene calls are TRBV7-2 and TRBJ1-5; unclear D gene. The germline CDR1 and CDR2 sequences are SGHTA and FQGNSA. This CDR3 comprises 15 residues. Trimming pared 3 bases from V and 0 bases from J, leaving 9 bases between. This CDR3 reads CASSLFQDSNQPQHF. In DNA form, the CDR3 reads TGTGCCAGCAGCTTGTTCCAGGATAGCAATCAGCCCCAGCATTTT. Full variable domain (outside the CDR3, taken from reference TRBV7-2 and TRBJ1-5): GAGVSQSPSNKVTEKGKDVELRCDPISGHTALYWYRQSLGQGLEFLIYFQGNSAPDKSGLPSDRFSAERTGGSVSTLTIQRTQQEDSAVYLCASSLFQDSNQPQHFGDGTRLSIL.

For the CDR3, the DNA is TGTGCCAGCTCACCAACTGATGGCTACACCTTC. Amino acids: CASSPTDGYTF. The chain carries TRBV18 and TRBJ1-2; D is ambiguous. This CDR3 has 11 residues. V was shortened by 2 bases and J by 6 bases, with 4 bases between the two germline ends. Germline V gene sequence: CDR1 KGHSH, CDR2 LQKENI. Looking up the rest from reference TRBV18 and TRBJ1-2 gives the full variable domain: NAGVMQNPRHLVRRRGQEARLRCSPMKGHSHVYWYRQLPEEGLKFMVYLQKENIIDESGMPKERFSAEFPKEGPSILRIQQVVRGDSAAYFCASSPTDGYTFGSGTRLTVV.

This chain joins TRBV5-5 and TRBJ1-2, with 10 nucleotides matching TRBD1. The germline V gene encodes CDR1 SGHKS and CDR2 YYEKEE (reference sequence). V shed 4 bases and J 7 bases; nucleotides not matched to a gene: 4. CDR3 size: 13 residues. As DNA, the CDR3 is TGTGCCAGCAGCCTCGGACAGGGGGGTGGCTACACCTTC. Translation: CASSLGQGGGYTF.

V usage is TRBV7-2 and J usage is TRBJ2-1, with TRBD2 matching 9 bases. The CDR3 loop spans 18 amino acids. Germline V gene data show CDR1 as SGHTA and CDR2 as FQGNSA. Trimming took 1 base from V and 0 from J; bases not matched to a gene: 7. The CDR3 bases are TGTGCCAGCAGCTTAGGAGGCGGGAGGGCTGGCTCCTACAATGAGCAGTTCTTC. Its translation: CASSLGGGRAGSYNEQFF. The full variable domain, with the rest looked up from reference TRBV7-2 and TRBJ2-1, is GAGVSQSPSNKVTEKGKDVELRCDPISGHTALYWYRQSLGQGLEFLIYFQGNSAPDKSGLPSDRFSAERTGGSVSTLTIQRTQQEDSAVYLCASSLGGGRAGSYNEQFFGPGTRLTVL.

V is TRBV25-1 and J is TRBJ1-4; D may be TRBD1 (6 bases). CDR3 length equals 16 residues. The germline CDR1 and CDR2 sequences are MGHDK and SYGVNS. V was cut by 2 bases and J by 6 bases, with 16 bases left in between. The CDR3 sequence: CASSELENRADEKLFF. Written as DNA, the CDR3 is TGTGCCAGCAGTGAACTAGAGAACAGGGCAGATGAAAAACTGTTTTTT.

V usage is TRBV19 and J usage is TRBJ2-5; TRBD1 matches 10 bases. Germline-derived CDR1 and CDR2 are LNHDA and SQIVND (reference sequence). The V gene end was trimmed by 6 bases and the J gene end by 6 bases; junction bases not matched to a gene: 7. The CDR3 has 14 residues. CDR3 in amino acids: CASSQTGGGQTQYF. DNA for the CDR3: TGTGCCAGTAGCCAGACAGGGGGCGGGCAGACCCAGTACTTC.

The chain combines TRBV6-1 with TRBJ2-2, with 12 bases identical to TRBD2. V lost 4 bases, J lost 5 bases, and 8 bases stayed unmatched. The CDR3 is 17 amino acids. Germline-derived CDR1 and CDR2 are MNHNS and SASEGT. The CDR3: CASSALAGGPWTGELFF. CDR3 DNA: TGTGCCAGCAGTGCCCTAGCGGGGGGGCCGTGGACCGGGGAGCTGTTTTTT.

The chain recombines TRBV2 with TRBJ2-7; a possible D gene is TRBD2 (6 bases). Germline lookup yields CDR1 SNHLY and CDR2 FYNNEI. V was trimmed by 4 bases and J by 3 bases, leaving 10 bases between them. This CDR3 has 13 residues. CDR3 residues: CASSVGRDYEQYF. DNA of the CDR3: TGTGCCAGCAGTGTTGGGCGGGACTACGAGCAGTACTTC.

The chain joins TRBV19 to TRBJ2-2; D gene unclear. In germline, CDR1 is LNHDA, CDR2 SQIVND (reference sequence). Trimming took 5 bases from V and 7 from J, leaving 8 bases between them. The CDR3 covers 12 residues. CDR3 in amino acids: CASSVQRGELFF. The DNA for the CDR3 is TGTGCCAGTAGTGTTCAGCGCGGGGAGCTGTTTTTT.

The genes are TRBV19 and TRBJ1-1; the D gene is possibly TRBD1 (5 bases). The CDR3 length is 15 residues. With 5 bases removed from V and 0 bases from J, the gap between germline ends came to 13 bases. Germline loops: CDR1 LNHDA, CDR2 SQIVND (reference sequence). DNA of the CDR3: TGTGCCAGTAGTTCTCCCACAGGCATGAACACTGAAGCTTTCTTT. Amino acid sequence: CASSSPTGMNTEAFF.

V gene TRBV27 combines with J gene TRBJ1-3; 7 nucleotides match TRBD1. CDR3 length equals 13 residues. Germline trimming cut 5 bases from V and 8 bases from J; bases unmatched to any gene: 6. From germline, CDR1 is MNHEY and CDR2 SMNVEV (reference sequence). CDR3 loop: CASSSPQGDTIYF. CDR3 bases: TGTGCCAGCAGTAGTCCTCAGGGGGACACCATATATTTT.

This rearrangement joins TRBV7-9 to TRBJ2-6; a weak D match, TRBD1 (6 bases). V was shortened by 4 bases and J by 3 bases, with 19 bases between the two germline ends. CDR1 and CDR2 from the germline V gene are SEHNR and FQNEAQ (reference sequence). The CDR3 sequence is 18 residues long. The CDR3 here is CASSWPSTGNRGANVLTF. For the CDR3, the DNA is TGTGCCAGCAGCTGGCCCTCTACAGGGAATCGTGGGGCCAACGTCCTGACTTTC.

CDR3 DNA: TGTGCCAGCAGCCCGGACAGGTCCTCTATGGGAAGTACCTTC. Translated, it gives CASSPDRSSMGSTF. The chain links TRBV6-6 to TRBJ1-2; 7 bases fit TRBD1. With 6 bases clipped from V and 14 bases from J, the junction kept 18 bases outside the gene matches. CDR3 size: 14 residues. CDR1 is MNHNY and CDR2 is SVGAGI in the germline V gene (reference sequence).

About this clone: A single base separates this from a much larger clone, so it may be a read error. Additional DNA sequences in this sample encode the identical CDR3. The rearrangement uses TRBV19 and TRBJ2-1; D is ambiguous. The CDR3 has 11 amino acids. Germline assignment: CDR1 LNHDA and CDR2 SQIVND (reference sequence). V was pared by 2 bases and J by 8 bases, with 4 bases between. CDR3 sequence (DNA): TGTGCCAGTAGTATACGCGATGAGCAGTTCTTC. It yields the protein CASSIRDEQFF.

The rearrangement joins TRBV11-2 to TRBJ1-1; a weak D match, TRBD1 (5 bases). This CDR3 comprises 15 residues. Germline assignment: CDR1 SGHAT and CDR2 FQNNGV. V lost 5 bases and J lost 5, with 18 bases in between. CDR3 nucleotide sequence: TGTGCCAGCAGCATCGGCGCCTCGACAGTTACTGAAGCTTTCTTT. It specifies CASSIGASTVTEAFF.

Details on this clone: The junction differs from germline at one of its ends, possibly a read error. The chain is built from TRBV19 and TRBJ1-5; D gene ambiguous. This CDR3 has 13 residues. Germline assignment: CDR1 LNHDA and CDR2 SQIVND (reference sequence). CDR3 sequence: CASTLYSDQPQHF. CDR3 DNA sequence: TGTGCCAGTACCCTATATAGCGATCAGCCCCAGCATTTT.

The DNA for the CDR3 is TGTGCCAGCAGTCCATACAGGGGGATTGTCTATGGCTACACCTTC. This codes for CASSPYRGIVYGYTF. V gene TRBV27 combines with J gene TRBJ1-2; TRBD1 agrees at 8 bases. This CDR3 contains 15 residues. The ends lost 5 bases at V and 4 bases at J; junction bases unmatched: 9. Germline values: CDR1 MNHEY, CDR2 SMNVEV (reference sequence).

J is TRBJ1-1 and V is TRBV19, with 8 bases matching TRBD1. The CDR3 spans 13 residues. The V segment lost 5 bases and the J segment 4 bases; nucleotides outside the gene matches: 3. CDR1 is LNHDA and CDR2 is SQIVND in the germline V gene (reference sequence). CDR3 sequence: CASSATGGTEAFF. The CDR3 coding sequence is TGTGCCAGTAGTGCCACAGGGGGCACTGAAGCTTTCTTT.

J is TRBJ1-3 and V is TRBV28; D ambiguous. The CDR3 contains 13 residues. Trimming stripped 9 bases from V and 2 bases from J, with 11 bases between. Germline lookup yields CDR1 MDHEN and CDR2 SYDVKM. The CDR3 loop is CASSQFAGNTIYF. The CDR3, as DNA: TGTGCCAGTTCCCAATTTGCTGGAAACACCATATATTTT. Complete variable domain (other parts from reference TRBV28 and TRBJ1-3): DVKVTQSSRYLVKRTGEKVFLECVQDMDHENMFWYRQDPGLGLRLIYFSYDVKMKEKGDIPEGYSVSREKKERFSLILESASTNQTSMYLCASSQFAGNTIYFGEGSWLTVV.

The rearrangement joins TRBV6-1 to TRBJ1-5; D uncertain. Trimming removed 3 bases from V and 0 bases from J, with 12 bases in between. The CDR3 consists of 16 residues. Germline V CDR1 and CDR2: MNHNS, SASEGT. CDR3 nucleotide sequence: TGTGCCAGCAGTGACGCGGAAACATATAGCAATCAGCCCCAGCATTTT. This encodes CASSDAETYSNQPQHF.

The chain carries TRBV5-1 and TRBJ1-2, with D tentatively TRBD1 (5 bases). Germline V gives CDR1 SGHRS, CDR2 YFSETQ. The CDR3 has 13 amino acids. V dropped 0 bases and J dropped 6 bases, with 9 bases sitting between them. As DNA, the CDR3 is TGCGCCAGCAGCTTGGAGGGGATTGATGGCTACACCTTC. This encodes CASSLEGIDGYTF.

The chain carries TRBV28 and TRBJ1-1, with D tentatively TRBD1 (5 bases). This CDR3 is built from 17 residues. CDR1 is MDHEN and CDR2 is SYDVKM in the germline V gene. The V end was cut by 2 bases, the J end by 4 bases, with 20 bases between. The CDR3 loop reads CASSLTSGALVGTEAFF. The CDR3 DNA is TGTGCCAGCAGTTTAACGAGTGGGGCGTTAGTCGGCACTGAAGCTTTCTTT.

In nucleotides, the CDR3 is TGTGCCAGTAATATGGGACTAGCAAGGGCCGGGGAGCTGTTTTTT. Protein sequence: CASNMGLARAGELFF. The rearrangement joins TRBV19 to TRBJ2-2; TRBD2 aligns across 9 bases. The CDR3 is 15 residues long. The V and J ends lost 7 bases and 6 bases, in that order; junction bases with no gene match: 9. Germline assignment: CDR1 LNHDA and CDR2 SQIVND (reference sequence).

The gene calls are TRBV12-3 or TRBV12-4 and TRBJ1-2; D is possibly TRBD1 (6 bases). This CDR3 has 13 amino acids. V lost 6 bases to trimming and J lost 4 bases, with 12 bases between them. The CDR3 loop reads CASRGLDSYGYTF. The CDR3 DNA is TGTGCCAGCAGGGGCTTGGACAGCTATGGCTACACCTTC.